This TCR beta chain was captured in a study of neoadjuvant anti-PD-1 for oral cavity cancer. Study background: Around day 43, patients without progression received a fourth nivolumab dose before surgery.

CDR1 and CDR2 (germline): MNHNY, SVGAGI (reference sequence). V shed 2 bases and J shed 5 bases, with 5 bases lying between them. The CDR3 contains 12 residues. Patients had HPV-negative, locally advanced oral cavity squamous cell carcinoma. PBMC libraries mostly used about 500 ng of input genomic DNA, with six replicates per sample. Measured with immunoSEQ multiplex PCR; TCRdb has only the in-frame clones, and not every one. The data hold some 15,000 clones, with 70% to 75% observed a single time. The chain recombines TRBV6-6 with TRBJ2-3; D call uncertain. The source was PBMCs, collected before nivolumab (anti-PD-1) treatment. The sequence was collected from a person aged 40 to 85 with oral cavity squamous cell carcinoma. In DNA, the CDR3 is TGTGCCAGCAGTTACGGAAGAGATACGCAGTATTTT. Translated, it gives CASSYGRDTQYF.